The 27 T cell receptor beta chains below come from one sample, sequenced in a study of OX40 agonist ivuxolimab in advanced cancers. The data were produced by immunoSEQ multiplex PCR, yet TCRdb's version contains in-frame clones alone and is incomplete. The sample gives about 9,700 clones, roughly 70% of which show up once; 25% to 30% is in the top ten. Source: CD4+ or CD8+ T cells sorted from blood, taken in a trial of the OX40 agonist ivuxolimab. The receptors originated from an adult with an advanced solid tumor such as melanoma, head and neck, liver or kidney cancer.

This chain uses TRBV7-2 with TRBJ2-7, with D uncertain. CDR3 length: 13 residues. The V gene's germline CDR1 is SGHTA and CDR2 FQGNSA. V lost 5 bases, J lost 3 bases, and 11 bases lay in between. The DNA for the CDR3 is TGTGCCAGCAGCCCCGCCGAAGTCTACGAGCAGTACTTC. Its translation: CASSPAEVYEQYF.

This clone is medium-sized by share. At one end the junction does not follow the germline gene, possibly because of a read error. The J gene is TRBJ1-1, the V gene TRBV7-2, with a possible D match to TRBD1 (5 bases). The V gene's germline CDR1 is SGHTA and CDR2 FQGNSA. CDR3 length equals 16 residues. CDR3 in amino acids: CASTLLLTAAWPEAFF. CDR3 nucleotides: TGTGCCAGCACCTTATTATTGACAGCCGCTTGGCCTGAAGCTTTCTTT.

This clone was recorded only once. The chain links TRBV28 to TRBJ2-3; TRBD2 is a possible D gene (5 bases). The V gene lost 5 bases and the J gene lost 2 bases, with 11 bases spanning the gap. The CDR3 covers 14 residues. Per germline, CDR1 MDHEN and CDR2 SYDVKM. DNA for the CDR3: TGTGCCAGCAGTCCCGGACTTAACACAGATACGCAGTATTTT. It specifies CASSPGLNTDTQYF.

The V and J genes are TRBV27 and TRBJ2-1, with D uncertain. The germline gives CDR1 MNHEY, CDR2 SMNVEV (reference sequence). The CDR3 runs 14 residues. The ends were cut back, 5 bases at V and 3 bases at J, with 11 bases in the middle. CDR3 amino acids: CASSIGPIYNEQFF. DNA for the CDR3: TGTGCCAGCAGTATCGGACCGATCTACAATGAGCAGTTCTTC.

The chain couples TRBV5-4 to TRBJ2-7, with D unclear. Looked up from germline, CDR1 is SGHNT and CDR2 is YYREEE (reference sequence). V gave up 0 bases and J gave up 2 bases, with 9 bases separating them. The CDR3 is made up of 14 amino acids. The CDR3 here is CASSLARLPYEQYF. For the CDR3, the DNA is TGTGCCAGCAGCTTGGCTAGATTACCCTACGAGCAGTACTTC.

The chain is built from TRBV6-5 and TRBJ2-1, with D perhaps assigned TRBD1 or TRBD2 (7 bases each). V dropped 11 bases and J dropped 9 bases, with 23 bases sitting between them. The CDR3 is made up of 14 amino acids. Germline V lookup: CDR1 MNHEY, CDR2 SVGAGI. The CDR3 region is CAQGGSRGQGEQFF. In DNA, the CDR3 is TGTGCCCAGGGGGGGTCCAGGGGCCAGGGTGAGCAGTTCTTC.

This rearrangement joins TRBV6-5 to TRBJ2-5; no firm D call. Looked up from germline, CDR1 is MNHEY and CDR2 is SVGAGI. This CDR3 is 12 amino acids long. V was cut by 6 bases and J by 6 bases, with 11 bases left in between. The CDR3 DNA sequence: TGTGCCAGCAGCCCGGAGTTCCAGACCCAGTACTTC. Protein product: CASSPEFQTQYF.

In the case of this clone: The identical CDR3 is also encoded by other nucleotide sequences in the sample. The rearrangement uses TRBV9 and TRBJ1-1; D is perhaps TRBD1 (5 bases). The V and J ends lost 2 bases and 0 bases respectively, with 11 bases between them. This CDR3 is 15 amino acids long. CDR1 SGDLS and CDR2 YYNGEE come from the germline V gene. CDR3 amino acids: CASSVGTGMNTEAFF. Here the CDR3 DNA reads TGTGCCAGCAGCGTGGGTACAGGAATGAACACTGAAGCTTTCTTT.

CDR3 sequence reads: CASGGFTDTQYF. The CDR3 DNA reads TGCGCCAGCGGGGGGTTCACAGATACGCAGTATTTT. The V and J genes are TRBV5-1 and TRBJ2-3, with TRBD2 as a possible D gene (6 bases). The V gene's germline CDR1 is SGHRS and CDR2 YFSETQ. This CDR3 region has 12 residues. The V end was cut by 7 bases, the J end by 2 bases, with 8 bases between.

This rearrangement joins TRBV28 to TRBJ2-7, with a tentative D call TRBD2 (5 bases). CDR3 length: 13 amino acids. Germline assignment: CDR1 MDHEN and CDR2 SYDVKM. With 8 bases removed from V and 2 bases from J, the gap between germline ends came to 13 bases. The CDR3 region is CASWRDGAYEQYF. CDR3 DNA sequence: TGTGCCAGCTGGCGAGACGGGGCCTACGAGCAGTACTTC.

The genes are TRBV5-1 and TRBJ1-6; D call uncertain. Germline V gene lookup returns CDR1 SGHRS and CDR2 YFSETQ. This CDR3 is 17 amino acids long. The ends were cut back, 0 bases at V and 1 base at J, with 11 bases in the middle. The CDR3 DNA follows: TGCGCCAGCAGCTTGGATGTGAAGAGGTCCTATAATTCACCCCTCCACTTT. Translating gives CASSLDVKRSYNSPLHF.

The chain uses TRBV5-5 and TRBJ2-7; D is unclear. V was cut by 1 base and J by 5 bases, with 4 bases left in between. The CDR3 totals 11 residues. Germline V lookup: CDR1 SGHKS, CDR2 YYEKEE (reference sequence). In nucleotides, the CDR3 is TGTGCCAGCAGCTTGCGGGACGAGCAGTACTTC. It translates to CASSLRDEQYF.

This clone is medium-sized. Here the CDR3 reads CASSLSWTGGIETQYF. The CDR3 nucleotides read TGTGCCAGCAGCTTAAGTTGGACAGGGGGCATCGAGACCCAGTACTTC. The chain employs TRBV7-8 and TRBJ2-5; 11 bases fit TRBD1. The CDR3 is made up of 16 amino acids. Unmatched junction bases numbered 7, after V lost 2 bases and J lost 5 bases. Germline V lookup: CDR1 SGHVS, CDR2 FQNEAQ. The whole variable domain, remainder taken from reference TRBV7-8 and TRBJ2-5, is GAGVSQSPRYKVAKRGQDVALRCDPISGHVSLFWYQQALGQGPEFLTYFQNEAQLDKSGLPSDRFFAERPEGSVSTLKIQRTQQEDSAVYLCASSLSWTGGIETQYFGPGTRLLVL.

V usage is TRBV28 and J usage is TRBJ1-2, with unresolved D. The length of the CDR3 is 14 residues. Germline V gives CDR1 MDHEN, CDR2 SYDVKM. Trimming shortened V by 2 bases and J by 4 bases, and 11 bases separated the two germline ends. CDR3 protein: CASSLIGRSYGYTF. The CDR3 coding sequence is TGTGCCAGCAGTTTAATTGGTCGCAGCTATGGCTACACCTTC.

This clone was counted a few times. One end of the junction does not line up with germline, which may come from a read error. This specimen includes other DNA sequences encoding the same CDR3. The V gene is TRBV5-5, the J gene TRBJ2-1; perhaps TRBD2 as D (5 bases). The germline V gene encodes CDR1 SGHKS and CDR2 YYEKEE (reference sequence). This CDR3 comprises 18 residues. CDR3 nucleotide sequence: TGCGCCAGCAGCTCCGGGATTACAGCGATGTCTTTCCACAATGAGCAGTTCTTC. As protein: CASSSGITAMSFHNEQFF. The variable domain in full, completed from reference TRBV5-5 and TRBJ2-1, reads DAGVTQSPTHLIKTRGQQVTLRCSPISGHKSVSWYQQVLGQGPQFIFQYYEKEERGRGNFPDRFSARQFPNYSSELNVNALLLGDSALYLCASSSGITAMSFHNEQFFGPGTRLTVL.

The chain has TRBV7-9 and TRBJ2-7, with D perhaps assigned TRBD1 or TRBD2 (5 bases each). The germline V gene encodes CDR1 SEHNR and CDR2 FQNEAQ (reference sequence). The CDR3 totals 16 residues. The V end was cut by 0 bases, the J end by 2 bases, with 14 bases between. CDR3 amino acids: CASSLAVGERAYEQYF. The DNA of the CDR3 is TGTGCCAGCAGCTTAGCGGTGGGGGAACGGGCCTACGAGCAGTACTTC.

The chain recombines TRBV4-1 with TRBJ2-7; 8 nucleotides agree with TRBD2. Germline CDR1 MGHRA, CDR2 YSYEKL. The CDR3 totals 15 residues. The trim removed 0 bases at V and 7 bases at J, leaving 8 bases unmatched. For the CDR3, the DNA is TGCGCCAGCAGCCAAGATCTGGTAGCGGGATTAGAGCAGTACTTC. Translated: CASSQDLVAGLEQYF.

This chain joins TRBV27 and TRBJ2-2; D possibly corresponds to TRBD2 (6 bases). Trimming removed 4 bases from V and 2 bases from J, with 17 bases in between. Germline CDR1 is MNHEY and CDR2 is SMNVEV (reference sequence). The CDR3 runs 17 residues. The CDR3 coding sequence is TGTGCCAGCAGTTCCGTATTACTAGCATATAACACCGGGGAGCTGTTTTTT. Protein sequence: CASSSVLLAYNTGELFF.

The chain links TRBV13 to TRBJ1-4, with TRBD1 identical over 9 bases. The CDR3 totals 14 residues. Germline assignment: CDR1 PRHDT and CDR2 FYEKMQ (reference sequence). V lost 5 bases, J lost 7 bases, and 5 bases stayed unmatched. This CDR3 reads CASSTGTGFEKLFF. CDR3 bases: TGTGCCAGCAGCACCGGGACAGGGTTTGAAAAACTGTTTTTT.

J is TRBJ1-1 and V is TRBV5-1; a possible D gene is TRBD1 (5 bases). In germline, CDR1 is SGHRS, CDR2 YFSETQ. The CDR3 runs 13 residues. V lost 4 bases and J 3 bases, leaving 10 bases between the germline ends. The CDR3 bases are TGCGCCAGCAGCGTGGACACCTACACTGAAGCTTTCTTT. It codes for CASSVDTYTEAFF.

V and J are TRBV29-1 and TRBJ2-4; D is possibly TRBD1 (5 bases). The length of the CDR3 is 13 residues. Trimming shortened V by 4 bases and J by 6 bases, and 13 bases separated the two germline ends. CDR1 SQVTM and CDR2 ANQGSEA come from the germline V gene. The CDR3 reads CSVGDGAGNIQYF. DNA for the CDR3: TGCAGCGTTGGTGATGGGGCCGGAAACATTCAGTACTTC.

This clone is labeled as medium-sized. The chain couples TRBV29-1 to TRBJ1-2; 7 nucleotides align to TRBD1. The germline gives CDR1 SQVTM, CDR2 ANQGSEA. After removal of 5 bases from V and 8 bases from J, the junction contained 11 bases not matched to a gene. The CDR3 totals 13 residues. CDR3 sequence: CSVTYMTGNGYTF. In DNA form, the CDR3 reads TGCAGCGTTACTTATATGACAGGGAACGGCTACACCTTC.

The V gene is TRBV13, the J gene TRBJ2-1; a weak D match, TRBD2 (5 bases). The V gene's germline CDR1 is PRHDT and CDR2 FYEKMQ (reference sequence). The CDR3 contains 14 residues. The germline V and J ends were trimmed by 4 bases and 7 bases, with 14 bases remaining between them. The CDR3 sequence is CASSSTILVNEQFF. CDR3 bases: TGTGCCAGCAGCTCCACTATACTAGTGAATGAGCAGTTCTTC. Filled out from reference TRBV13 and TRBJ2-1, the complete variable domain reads AAGVIQSPRHLIKEKRETATLKCYPIPRHDTVYWYQQGPGQDPQFLISFYEKMQSDKGSIPDRFSAQQFSDYHSELNMSSLELGDSALYFCASSSTILVNEQFFGPGTRLTVL.

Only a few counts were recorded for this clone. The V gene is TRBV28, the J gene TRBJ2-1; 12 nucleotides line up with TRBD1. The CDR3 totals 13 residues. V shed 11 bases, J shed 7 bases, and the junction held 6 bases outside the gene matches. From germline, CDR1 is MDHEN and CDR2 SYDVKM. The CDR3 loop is CAVGTGGENEQFF. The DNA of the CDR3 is TGTGCCGTGGGGACAGGGGGCGAGAATGAGCAGTTCTTC.

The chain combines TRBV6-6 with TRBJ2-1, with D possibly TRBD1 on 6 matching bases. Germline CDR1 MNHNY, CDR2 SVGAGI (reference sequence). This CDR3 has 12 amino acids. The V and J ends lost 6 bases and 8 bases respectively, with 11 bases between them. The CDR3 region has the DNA TGTGCCAGCAGCAAACCAGGGGATGAGCAGTTCTTC. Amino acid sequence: CASSKPGDEQFF.

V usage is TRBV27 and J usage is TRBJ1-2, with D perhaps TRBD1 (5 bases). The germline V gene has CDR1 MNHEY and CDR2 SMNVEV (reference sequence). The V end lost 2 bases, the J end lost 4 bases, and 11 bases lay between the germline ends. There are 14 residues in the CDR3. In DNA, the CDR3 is TGTGCCAGCAGTTTACTCCAGGGAAGCTATGGCTACACCTTC. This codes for CASSLLQGSYGYTF.

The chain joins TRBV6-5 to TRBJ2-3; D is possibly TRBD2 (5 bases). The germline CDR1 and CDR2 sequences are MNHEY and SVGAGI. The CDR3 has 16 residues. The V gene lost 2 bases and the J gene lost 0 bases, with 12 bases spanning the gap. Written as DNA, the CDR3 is TGTGCCAGCAGTTACGCCCCGGGATCTAGCACAGATACGCAGTATTTT. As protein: CASSYAPGSSTDTQYF.